This T cell receptor (beta chain) was identified in a study of T cell changes during pregnancy in multiple sclerosis. The V segment lost 6 bases and the J segment 5 bases; nucleotides outside the gene matches: 12. The CDR3 spans 15 residues. Per the germline V gene, CDR1 is MNHEY and CDR2 is SMNVEV (reference sequence). The data were produced by immunoSEQ multiplex PCR, yet TCRdb's version contains in-frame clones alone and is incomplete. The table includes some 80,000 clones, roughly 94% detected once. This clone was detected once. Material: CD4+ T cells from peripheral blood mononuclear cells, obtained after pregnancy. This receptor was taken from a female donor with multiple sclerosis, enrolled in a pregnancy study. The rearrangement uses TRBV27 and TRBJ2-7, with 8 positions matching TRBD1. CDR3 in DNA: TGTGCCAGCAGAACCCTTGGACAGGGACCCAACGAGCAGTACTTC. This gives the protein CASRTLGQGPNEQYF.